This T cell receptor beta chain was identified during a study of radiation and T cells in renal cell carcinoma. The germline CDR1 and CDR2 sequences are GTSNPN and SVGIG (reference sequence). CDR3 size: 13 residues. The time point here: baseline pretreatment blood. Treatment in this sample: 15 Gy SBRT to primary tumor, nephrectomy 4 weeks later. Sequenced by immunoSEQ multiplex PCR; TCRdb stores in-frame clones only, minus some. The profile shows about 130,000 clones, about 88% of them singletons. Here the sequenced sample was blood, taken from a patient whose treatment included radiotherapy and nephrectomy. V is TRBV30 and J is TRBJ2-5; the D gene is possibly TRBD2 (5 bases). The DNA end is more similar to TRBJ2-7, so the J call may be wrong. The TCR comes from a woman between 45 and 60 years old with renal cell carcinoma. The CDR3 here is CAWGRGVLYEQYF. The DNA for the CDR3 is TGTGCCTGGGGACGGGGAGTACTCTACGAGCAGTACTTC.